These 11 T cell receptor beta chains were all obtained from the same sample, sequenced in a study of cytomegalovirus exposure and HLA in healthy donors. The PCR used 60 Vbeta and 13 Jbeta primers. Only in-frame clones appear in the TCRdb table, and some are missing; sequencing was by immunoSEQ multiplex PCR. The sample includes approximately 240,000 clones, 82% of them seen just once. Sequencing input: PBMCs. The receptors stem from a woman aged 35 to 49 in good health and CMV-seropositive.

On this clone itself: This specimen includes other DNA sequences encoding the same CDR3. The V and J genes are TRBV6-5 and TRBJ1-6; D not certain. V gave up 7 bases and J gave up 2 bases, with 12 bases separating them. The germline V gene has CDR1 MNHEY and CDR2 SVGAGI. The length of the CDR3 is 15 residues. The CDR3 sequence is CASNPRAAYNSPLHF. Here the CDR3 DNA reads TGTGCCAGCAACCCGAGGGCGGCCTATAATTCACCCCTCCACTTT.

The J gene is TRBJ1-2, the V gene TRBV5-1; 10 bases agree with TRBD1. Germline-derived CDR1 and CDR2 are SGHRS and YFSETQ. Trimming cost V 2 bases and J 1 base; bases outside gene matches: 8. The CDR3 covers 17 residues. The CDR3 DNA is TGCGCCAGCAGCTTAAACCGGGACAGGGGATATAACTATGGCTACACCTTC. Protein product: CASSLNRDRGYNYGYTF.

The chain couples TRBV10-3 to TRBJ1-6; weak D call: TRBD1 (6 bases). The germline V gene has CDR1 ENHRY and CDR2 SYGVKD. V dropped 3 bases and J dropped 3 bases, with 9 bases sitting between them. This CDR3 is 15 amino acids long. CDR3 sequence reads: CAISEGGGYNSPLHF. The CDR3 bases are TGTGCCATCAGTGAAGGGGGTGGCTATAATTCACCCCTCCACTTT.

This clone was detected only a few times. The V gene is TRBV5-1, the J gene TRBJ2-5; D perhaps matches TRBD2 (6 bases). The germline CDR1 and CDR2 sequences are SGHRS and YFSETQ. The CDR3 loop spans 13 amino acids. V was clipped by 2 bases and J by 3 bases, with 8 bases between them. CDR3 protein: CASSFGGEETQYF. The CDR3 nucleotides read TGCGCCAGCAGCTTTGGCGGGGAAGAGACCCAGTACTTC.

The chain recombines TRBV25-1 with TRBJ1-4; 8 nucleotides agree with TRBD1. The CDR3 covers 17 residues. Unmatched junction bases numbered 9, after V lost 6 bases and J lost 0 bases. Germline CDR1 reads MGHDK; CDR2 reads SYGVNS. The CDR3 spells CASRGQGRQATNEKLFF. Here the CDR3 DNA reads TGTGCCAGCAGAGGACAGGGCCGCCAAGCAACTAATGAAAAACTGTTTTTT.

The V and J genes are TRBV7-3 and TRBJ1-2; 7 bases match TRBD1. V was pared by 0 bases and J by 0 bases, with 7 bases of the junction left unmatched. Germline-derived CDR1 and CDR2 are SGHTA and FQGTGA. The CDR3 is made up of 17 amino acids. CDR3 protein: CASSLTGQGGPNYGYTF. CDR3 DNA: TGTGCCAGCAGCTTAACGGGGCAGGGGGGACCTAACTATGGCTACACCTTC.

The CDR3 coding sequence is TGTGCCAGCAGCTATTACTACGAGCAGTACTTC. It specifies CASSYYYEQYF. This chain joins TRBV28 and TRBJ2-7; D call uncertain. V was shortened by 6 bases and J by 3 bases, with 6 bases between the two germline ends. Germline lookup yields CDR1 MDHEN and CDR2 SYDVKM. The CDR3 is 11 residues long.

This clone was detected only once. The chain combines TRBV6-4 with TRBJ2-1; tentatively, D is TRBD2 (5 bases). The CDR3 has 16 residues. Trimming removed 0 bases from V and 10 bases from J, with 19 bases in between. Germline V CDR1 and CDR2: MRHNA, SNTAGT. The CDR3 is CASSDSGRAVNEEQFF. The CDR3 DNA sequence: TGTGCCAGCAGTGACTCAGGGCGGGCAGTTAATGAGGAGCAGTTCTTC.

The J gene is TRBJ2-2, the V gene TRBV5-1; TRBD2 is a possible D gene (7 bases). The CDR3 totals 15 residues. Between the trimmed V and J ends, which lost 4 bases and 5 bases, there was a span of 15 bases. Per germline, CDR1 SGHRS and CDR2 YFSETQ. Here the CDR3 DNA reads TGCGCCAGCAGCCCTGTGCGGGGGCGGACCGGGGAGCTGTTTTTT. Amino acid sequence: CASSPVRGRTGELFF.

This chain connects TRBV2 to TRBJ2-1, with no clear D. Trimming removed 7 bases from V and 0 bases from J, with 13 bases in between. From germline, CDR1 is SNHLY and CDR2 FYNNEI. The CDR3 loop spans 15 amino acids. This CDR3 is CASTELLSSYNEQFF. The CDR3 DNA sequence: TGTGCCAGCACGGAATTACTAAGCTCCTACAATGAGCAGTTCTTC.

This clone was counted a few times. This chain connects TRBV6-6 to TRBJ1-4; no reliable D call. CDR3 size: 15 residues. The germline CDR1 and CDR2 sequences are MNHNY and SVGAGI (reference sequence). V was trimmed by 0 bases and J by 5 bases, leaving 10 bases between them. In nucleotides, the CDR3 is TGTGCCAGCAGTTACTCGGGCAGGCCCAATGAAAAACTGTTTTTT. Its protein product is CASSYSGRPNEKLFF.